Below are 7 T cell receptor beta chains sequenced from a single sample in a study of T cell responses to AZD1222 COVID-19 vaccine. The table came from immunoSEQ multiplex PCR; TCRdb's copy has only in-frame clones and leaves some out. The data show 90,000 or so clones, 65% to 90% seen once. Source: peripheral blood, taken on day 0 of AZD1222 vaccination. These receptors were obtained from an adult in good health.

This chain uses TRBV20-1 with TRBJ2-1, with D unclear. Germline V lookup: CDR1 DFQATT, CDR2 SNEGSKA (reference sequence). V lost 6 bases and J lost 4, with 4 bases in between. This CDR3 has 10 amino acids. The DNA of the CDR3 is TGCAGTGCCCAATACAATGAGCAGTTCTTC. It translates to CSAQYNEQFF.

The chain employs TRBV6-2 or TRBV6-3 and TRBJ1-2; 7 bases are a match to TRBD1. The CDR3 length is 12 residues. Unmatched junction bases numbered 2, after V lost 2 bases and J lost 8 bases. In germline, CDR1 is MNHEY, CDR2 SVGEGT. CDR3 DNA sequence: TGTGCCAGCAGTTACGACAGGGAAGGCTACACCTTC. Protein sequence: CASSYDREGYTF.

The chain is built from TRBV29-1 and TRBJ2-7; 13 nucleotides match TRBD2. In germline, CDR1 is SQVTM, CDR2 ANQGSEA. The V and J ends lost 5 bases and 4 bases, in that order; junction bases with no gene match: 2. This CDR3 is 13 amino acids long. As DNA, the CDR3 is TGCAGCGTTAGGACTAGCGGGAGTTACGAGCAGTACTTC. Its translation: CSVRTSGSYEQYF.

V gene TRBV7-9 combines with J gene TRBJ1-1; maybe TRBD1 (5 bases). Deletions cut 5 bases from V and 6 bases from J, with 10 bases between. This CDR3 spans 12 amino acids. Per germline, CDR1 SEHNR and CDR2 FQNEAQ (reference sequence). In DNA, the CDR3 is TGTGCCAGCAGCGGGCGGGGGGCTGAAGCTTTCTTT. Encoded protein: CASSGRGAEAFF.

The chain couples TRBV12-3 or TRBV12-4 to TRBJ1-2; D may be TRBD1 (6 bases). The CDR3 length is 12 residues. The V end lost 2 bases, the J end lost 8 bases, and 9 bases lay between the germline ends. The DNA for the CDR3 is TGTGCCAGCAGTTTAATGGGGGGCGGCTACACCTTC. Residues: CASSLMGGGYTF.

This clone was counted a single time. V and J are TRBV6-5 and TRBJ1-4, with unresolved D. The CDR3 is made up of 15 amino acids. The V and J ends lost 4 bases and 4 bases respectively, with 13 bases between them. Germline assignment: CDR1 MNHEY and CDR2 SVGAGI. The CDR3 sequence: CASSSDRNLNEKLFF. The CDR3 bases are TGTGCCAGCAGTTCCGACCGGAACCTTAATGAAAAACTGTTTTTT.

The rearrangement joins TRBV28 to TRBJ1-5, with a tentative D call TRBD1 (5 bases). Germline lookup yields CDR1 MDHEN and CDR2 SYDVKM. Between the trimmed V and J ends, which lost 3 bases and 5 bases, there was a span of 11 bases. The CDR3 has 14 residues. CDR3 nucleotides: TGTGCCAGCAGTTTCGAGAGGGGCTATCAGCCCCAGCATTTT. It translates to CASSFERGYQPQHF.